A selection of T cell receptor beta chains follows, all from one sample in a study of shared clonotypes between healthy human individuals. TCRdb's copy holds only in-frame clones and misses some; the assay was immunoSEQ multiplex PCR. The sample comprises about 2,100,000 clones, roughly 91% of which are singletons, and approximately 1.7% rests with the top ten. The sample comprised naive CD8+ T cells from PBMCs. The receptors derive from a young man in good health. Some clones in this sample may be carry-over from other donors' samples. Both conserved end residues are part of each CDR3. D genes are given only for firm matches. A row's size may be missing; if present it is once, few, many or a size class.

V	D	length	size	J	DNA	CDR3
TRBV4-1	NA	15	NA	TRBJ1-2	TGCGCCAGCAGCCAGGGGGCGGCAGGTTCTCTGGGCTACACCTTC	CASSQGAAGSLGYTF
TRBV4-1	TRBD1	16	NA	TRBJ2-1	TGCGCCAGCAGCCAAGAGACAGGGCCAATTTACAATGAGCAGTTCTTC	CASSQETGPIYNEQFF
TRBV11-1	TRBD2	14	NA	TRBJ2-5	TGTGCCAGCAGACCAACGGGAGGGAGGGAGACCCAGTACTTC	CASRPTGGRETQYF
TRBV27	NA	13	once	TRBJ1-1	TGTGCCAGCCGTACGGCTATGAACACTGAAGCTTTCTTT	CASRTAMNTEAFF
TRBV28	NA	13	NA	TRBJ2-7	TGTGCCAGCACCCCCGCCGGCGGCTACGAGCAGTACTTC	CASTPAGGYEQYF
TRBV2	NA	15	NA	TRBJ1-5	TGTGCCAGCAGTGTTGACAGAACTAGCAATCAGCCCCAGCATTTT	CASSVDRTSNQPQHF
TRBV4-3	TRBD1	17	NA	TRBJ2-7	TGCGCCAGCAGCCAAGATCCCGGGACAGGGCCGGGGAGGGAGCAGTACTTC	CASSQDPGTGPGREQYF
TRBV28	NA	14	once	TRBJ1-5	TGTGCCAGCAGTTTTCGTTCGAGCAATCAGCCCCAGCATTTT	CASSFRSSNQPQHF
TRBV7-3	NA	13	NA	TRBJ2-7	TGTGCCAGCACCATGCGGGGCACCTACGAGCAGTACTTC	CASTMRGTYEQYF
TRBV18	NA	15	NA	TRBJ2-7	TGTGCCAGCTCACCACCCACGGCAGACTCCTACGAGCAGTACTTC	CASSPPTADSYEQYF
TRBV6-1	NA	14	NA	TRBJ1-1	TGTGCCAGCAGGCGCCCACAGGCGAACACTGAAGCTTTCTTT	CASRRPQANTEAFF
TRBV29-1	NA	11	NA	TRBJ2-1	TGCAGCGTTACCCCTACTCATGAGCAGTTCTTC	CSVTPTHEQFF
TRBV7-9	NA	17	NA	TRBJ2-1	TGTGCCAGCAGCTTAGCTGTCAGGCCGAGCTCCTACAATGAGCAGTTCTTC	CASSLAVRPSSYNEQFF
TRBV29-1	NA	11	NA	TRBJ2-7	TGCAGCGTTGAACGCCAATACGAGCAGTACTTC	CSVERQYEQYF
TRBV2	NA	14	once	TRBJ2-2	TGTGCCAGCAGTGAAGTGAAAATTTCCGGGGAGCTGTTTTTT	CASSEVKISGELFF
TRBV28	TRBD1	14	NA	TRBJ1-1	TGTGCCAGCAGACTAGGACAGGGTGGAACTGAAGCTTTCTTT	CASRLGQGGTEAFF
TRBV11-1	TRBD1	16	NA	TRBJ2-5	TGTGCCAGCAGCTTCCAACAGGGGGCAGGATGGGAGACCCAGTACTTC	CASSFQQGAGWETQYF
TRBV6-5	NA	14	once	TRBJ1-2	TGTGCCAGCAGTTACTCAGCCGGGTACTATGGCTACACCTTC	CASSYSAGYYGYTF
TRBV27	NA	17	NA	TRBJ2-1	TGTGCCAGCAGCTCGTCGTGGGGAGACCCCTCCTACAATGAGCAGTTCTTC	CASSSSWGDPSYNEQFF
TRBV27	TRBD2	14	NA	TRBJ2-3	TGTGCCACCCCAGGGACTAGCGGCACAGATACGCAGTATTTT	CATPGTSGTDTQYF
TRBV7-9	NA	16	NA	TRBJ2-3	TGTGCCAGCAGGTTAGGACAACAGGGCCGCACAGATACGCAGTATTTT	CASRLGQQGRTDTQYF
TRBV7-9	TRBD1	14	once	TRBJ2-7	TGTGCCAGCAGCTTCCGGGACAGACACTACGAGCAGTACTTC	CASSFRDRHYEQYF
TRBV7-2	TRBD2	18	NA	TRBJ2-5	TGTGCCAGCAGCCGACTGGGACTAGCGGGAGTCGGACAAGAGACCCAGTACTTC	CASSRLGLAGVGQETQYF
TRBV27	TRBD2	18	NA	TRBJ2-1	TGTGCCAGCAGTGAGAGGAACTTGGCTAGCGGGACAAACAATGAGCAGTTCTTC	CASSERNLASGTNNEQFF
TRBV6-5	NA	13	NA	TRBJ2-1	TGTGCCAGCAGTAACAGAGGGCCCTCGGAGCAGTTCTTC	CASSNRGPSEQFF
TRBV27	TRBD2	15	NA	TRBJ2-7	TGTGCCAGCAGTTCCCTAGCGGGATACTCCTACGAGCAGTACTTC	CASSSLAGYSYEQYF
TRBV5-1	TRBD2	14	NA	TRBJ2-1	TGCGCCAGCAGCCCGGGACTAGCGGGAGATGAGCAGTTCTTC	CASSPGLAGDEQFF
TRBV10-3	NA	14	NA	TRBJ1-5	TGTGCCATCAGTGAGTCGTTAGGATCTCGGCCCCAGCATTTT	CAISESLGSRPQHF
TRBV6-1	NA	19	NA	TRBJ1-5	TGTGCCAGCAGTGCCCGCACGAATTTCACCGGGACAAGCAATCAGCCCCAGCATTTT	CASSARTNFTGTSNQPQHF
TRBV9	NA	16	once	TRBJ1-2	TGTGCCAGCAGCCCCCTGACAGCACGCACCAACTATGGCTACACCTTC	CASSPLTARTNYGYTF
TRBV7-9	NA	15	NA	TRBJ2-7	TGTGCCAGCAGCTTAGAGGGCGATGTTGGGGACGAGCAGTACTTC	CASSLEGDVGDEQYF
TRBV27	NA	17	NA	TRBJ2-1	TGTGCCAGCAGTTCATTTACCGGGACTGGGGGTGGGAATGAGCAGTTCTTC	CASSSFTGTGGGNEQFF
TRBV18	NA	15	NA	TRBJ1-2	TGTGCCAGCTCACCTACCCGGTCCCCCGCTTATGGCTACACCTTC	CASSPTRSPAYGYTF
TRBV5-5	TRBD1	14	NA	TRBJ2-7	TGTGCCAGCAGCCCAGGACAGGGGCCAGACGAGCAGTACTTC	CASSPGQGPDEQYF
TRBV7-8	NA	13	NA	TRBJ2-7	TGTGCCAGCAGCTCGGGAAGAGCCTACGAGCAGTACTTC	CASSSGRAYEQYF
TRBV13	NA	14	NA	TRBJ2-1	TGTGCCAGCAGCTTAGGGAGGGCGGGGAATGAGCAGTTCTTC	CASSLGRAGNEQFF
TRBV28	TRBD1	14	once	TRBJ1-2	TGTGCCAGCAGTTCCAGGACAGGGAGGGCTGGCTACACCTTC	CASSSRTGRAGYTF
TRBV9	NA	14	NA	TRBJ2-7	TGTGCCAGCAGCGCGGGGGGCCTGAACTACGAGCAGTACTTC	CASSAGGLNYEQYF
TRBV4-3	TRBD2	18	NA	TRBJ2-1	TGCGCCAGCAGCCAAGAACTAGCGGGAGGCTTCTCCTACAATGAGCAGTTCTTC	CASSQELAGGFSYNEQFF
TRBV7-9	NA	17	NA	TRBJ2-3	TGTGCCAGCAGCTTAGGGTCGGGGGAGCTGTCCACAGATACGCAGTATTTT	CASSLGSGELSTDTQYF
TRBV7-9	TRBD2	16	NA	TRBJ2-1	TGTGCCAGCAGCTCCCCGCTAGCGGGAGGGCCCGTTGAGCAGTTCTTC	CASSSPLAGGPVEQFF
TRBV9	TRBD1	14	NA	TRBJ1-1	TGTGCCAGCAGCGCCGACAGGGGAGGCACTGAAGCTTTCTTT	CASSADRGGTEAFF
TRBV28	NA	13	NA	TRBJ2-7	TGTGCCAGCAGTCTAGGACGGAACTACGAGCAGTACTTC	CASSLGRNYEQYF
TRBV19	NA	14	NA	TRBJ1-2	TGTGCCAGTAGTATAAGGAAGACCTTCTATGGCTACACCTTC	CASSIRKTFYGYTF
TRBV7-2	TRBD1	14	NA	TRBJ1-1	TGTGCCAGCAGCTTAGGGAACAGGGGGCCCGAAGCTTTCTTT	CASSLGNRGPEAFF
TRBV4-3	NA	14	NA	TRBJ2-3	TGCGCCAGCAGCCAAGAAGTCTTCACAGATACGCAGTATTTT	CASSQEVFTDTQYF
TRBV19	TRBD1	16	NA	TRBJ1-5	TGTGCCAGTAGTAAGGGGACAGGGTGGGCAAATCAGCCCCAGCATTTT	CASSKGTGWANQPQHF
TRBV27	TRBD1	15	once	TRBJ2-1	TGTGCCAGCAGTTGGACAGGGGGCGTTGGCAATGAGCAGTTCTTC	CASSWTGGVGNEQFF
TRBV28	NA	13	NA	TRBJ1-2	TGTGCCAGCAGTTTAGGCAGGGGCGATGGCTACACCTTC	CASSLGRGDGYTF
TRBV27	NA	15	NA	TRBJ1-4	TGTGCCAGCAGCCCTTATCAGGGTGGTAATGAAAAACTGTTTTTT	CASSPYQGGNEKLFF
TRBV29-1	NA	11	NA	TRBJ2-7	TGCAGCGTTGAGAACCACTACGAGCAGTACTTC	CSVENHYEQYF
TRBV6-5	TRBD1	12	NA	TRBJ2-7	TGTGCCAGCCGGGACAGGGATCTCGAGCAGTACTTC	CASRDRDLEQYF
TRBV11-2	TRBD2	17	NA	TRBJ2-1	TGTGCCAGCAGCCCCCACTCCCGACTAGCGGGAGGGGATGAGCAGTTCTTC	CASSPHSRLAGGDEQFF
TRBV5-1	NA	11	NA	TRBJ2-4	TGCGCCAGCAGCTGGGAAAACATTCAGTACTTC	CASSWENIQYF
TRBV4-3	NA	16	once	TRBJ2-1	TGCGCCAGCAGCCAAGATCGAGGCGGGCAAAACAATGAGCAGTTCTTC	CASSQDRGGQNNEQFF
TRBV7-2	NA	16	NA	TRBJ1-2	TGTGCCAGCAGCTTAGTTCGGTCCGGCAGAAACTATGGCTACACCTTC	CASSLVRSGRNYGYTF
TRBV9	NA	15	NA	TRBJ2-7	TGTGCCAGCAGCGTAGCGGGGGGCTACTCTCACGAGCAGTACTTC	CASSVAGGYSHEQYF
TRBV11-2	TRBD2	15	NA	TRBJ2-7	TGTGCCAGCAGCTTGACTAGCGGTCCTTCCTACGAGCAGTACTTC	CASSLTSGPSYEQYF